This T cell receptor beta chain was identified during a study of CD8 T cells in ankylosing spondylitis. The study's findings and limits: What seemed typical of ankylosing spondylitis blood was a TCR beta motif built from roughly 8 highly homologous variants.

Each CDR3 protein gets one entry after TCRdb re-called the 5' RACE reads with MiXCR. The sample gives 670,000 or so distinct CDR3 sequences, around 19% of which show up once; about a fifth is in the top ten. In this sample, this clonotype turned up many times. Its antigen is undetermined. The specimen sequenced was blood, either unsorted or a sorted T cell fraction (not recorded which). This receptor was obtained from a male donor with ankylosing spondylitis.

CDR3 coding DNA: TGTGCCAGCAGCCAGGGGTCCGGGGAGCTGTTTTTT. The encoded protein is CASSQGSGELFF. The chain couples TRBV27 to TRBJ2-2; TRBD1 is a possible D gene (6 bases). Germline-derived CDR1 and CDR2 are MNHEY and SMNVEV (reference sequence). V dropped 6 bases and J dropped 6 bases, with 8 bases sitting between them. CDR3 length equals 12 residues.